This TCR beta chain comes out of a study of blood T cell repertoires in COVID-19 (dated by TCRdb to about 2020). Regarding the research as a whole: Samples covering the acute and convalescent phases of COVID-19 were provided by collaborators in the United States, Italy and Spain. The prospective study material was composed of cDNA or gDNA derived from T cells, B-cell-depleted T cells, or PBMCs. The dataset comprised deeply sampled blood TCRbeta repertoires from subjects exposed to, actively infected with, or recovered from COVID-19. The repertoires were released in a freely available public database meant as a resource for research on the immune response to SARS-CoV-2. Samples were obtained from the ongoing ImmuneRACE study (first 160 participants) and from over a thousand subjects provided by 6 global collaborators. The sample metadata nearly always contained a de-identified subject ID, COVID-19 status, age in years and sex. Where available, HLA class I and class II types were taken from metadata supplied by the sample provider and were not determined by assay-based typing. Study-level results and caveats: How much clinical and demographic metadata was included differed by source and by participant, and the metadata was provided uncurated.

TCRbeta CDR3 regions were amplified from genomic DNA by means of the immunoSEQ Assay, a bias-controlled multiplex PCR. In the source study's methods: Within the assay, amplification of reference gene primers was used to estimate how many nucleated cells each sample contained. To quantify the absolute abundance of each unique TCRbeta CDR3 rearrangement, sequence reads were collapsed and filtered. Productive Simpson clonality was computed per sample as the square root of Simpson's diversity index over productive rearrangements. TCRdb mirrors the immuneACCESS table, restricted to in-frame sequences. Some clones are absent from its copies; in checked studies, under half trace to an unresolved V gene, and the reason for the others is unknown. V, J and clone size are taken as reported in that table, and D and trimming were inferred from the DNA itself. The sample data list 200,000 to 250,000 clones, and roughly 88% of these were observed just once. 9.7% of the sample is taken by the ten largest.

On this clone: Its recognized antigen is unknown. No qualities accompany the bases; no much larger clone lies one base away.

Whole blood was collected in K2EDTA tubes by collaborating institutions according to the institutions' own protocols. For TCRbeta analysis, collaborators shipped samples as frozen whole blood, isolated PBMCs, or DNA extracted from either of those sample types. From the cysteine up to the phenylalanine, the CDR3 has a length of 14 residues. This entry keeps only the CDR3 DNA: 42 bases, framed from base 1. CDR1 and CDR2, per the germline V gene, are SGHRS and YFSETQ. Relative to germline, V is 4 bases shorter and J is 2 bases shorter, with 11 bases between their ends. The source of this sequence is a man between 45 and 60 years old with active or convalescent COVID-19. The specimen was peripheral blood. The chain was built from TRBV5-1 and TRBJ2-3; the D gene is perhaps TRBD2, on 5 matching bases. The CDR3 in this case is CASSQTGNTDTQYF. The sequenced DNA: TGCGCCAGCAGCCAAACCGGGAACACAGATACGCAGTATTTT.